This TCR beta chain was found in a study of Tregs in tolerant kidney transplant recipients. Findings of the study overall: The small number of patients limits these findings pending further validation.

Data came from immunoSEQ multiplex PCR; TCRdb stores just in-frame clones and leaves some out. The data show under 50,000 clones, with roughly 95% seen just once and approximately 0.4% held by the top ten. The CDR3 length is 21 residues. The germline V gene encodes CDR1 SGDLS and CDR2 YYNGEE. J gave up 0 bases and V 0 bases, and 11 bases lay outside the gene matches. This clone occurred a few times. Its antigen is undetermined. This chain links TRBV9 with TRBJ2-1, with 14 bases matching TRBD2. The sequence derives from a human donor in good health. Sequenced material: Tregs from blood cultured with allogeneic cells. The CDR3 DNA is TGTGCCAGCAGCGTAGGGTCTCCTCCGACTAGCGGGGGGGCCTCCTACAATGAGCAGTTCTTC. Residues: CASSVGSPPTSGGASYNEQFF.